The present TCR beta chain was sequenced within a study of early stage breast cancer tumors. Assay: immunoSEQ multiplex PCR; the TCRdb copy retains only in-frame clones and omits some. The sample yields around 41,000 clones, approximately 72% seen once. The J segment lost 1 base and the V segment lost 6 bases, leaving 10 bases of the junction unmatched. CDR1 is MNHNY, CDR2 SVGAGI, per germline (reference sequence). The CDR3 has 16 amino acids. This receptor was taken from a person aged 45 to 59 with breast cancer. Sample: blood. The V gene is TRBV6-6, the J gene TRBJ1-1; 8 positions agree with TRBD1. CDR3 in amino acids: CASSLGQGIWNTEAFF. The CDR3 DNA follows: TGTGCCAGCAGCCTCGGACAGGGAATATGGAACACTGAAGCTTTCTTT.